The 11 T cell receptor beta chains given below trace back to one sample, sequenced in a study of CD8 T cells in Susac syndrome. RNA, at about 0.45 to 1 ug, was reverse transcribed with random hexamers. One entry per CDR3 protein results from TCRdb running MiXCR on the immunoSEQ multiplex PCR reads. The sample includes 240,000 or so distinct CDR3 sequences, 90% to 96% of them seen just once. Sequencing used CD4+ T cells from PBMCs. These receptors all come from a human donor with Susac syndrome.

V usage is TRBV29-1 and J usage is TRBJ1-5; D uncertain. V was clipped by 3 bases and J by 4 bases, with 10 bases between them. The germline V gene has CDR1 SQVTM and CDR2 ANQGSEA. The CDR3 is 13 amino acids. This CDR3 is CSVELGRNQPQHF. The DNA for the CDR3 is TGCAGCGTTGAGCTGGGCAGGAATCAGCCCCAGCATTTT.

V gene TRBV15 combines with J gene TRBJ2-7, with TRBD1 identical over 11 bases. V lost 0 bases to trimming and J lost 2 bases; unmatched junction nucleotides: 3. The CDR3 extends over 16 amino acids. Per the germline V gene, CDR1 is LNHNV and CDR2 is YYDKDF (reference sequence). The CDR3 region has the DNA TGTGCCACCAGCAGAGAGGCGGGACAGGGGGCCTACGAGCAGTACTTC. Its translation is CATSREAGQGAYEQYF.

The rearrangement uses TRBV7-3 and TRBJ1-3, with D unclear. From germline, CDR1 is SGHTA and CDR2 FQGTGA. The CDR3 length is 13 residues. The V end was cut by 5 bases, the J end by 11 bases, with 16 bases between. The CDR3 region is CASSPRPREAIYF. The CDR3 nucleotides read TGTGCCAGCAGCCCGAGACCGAGGGAGGCCATATATTTT.

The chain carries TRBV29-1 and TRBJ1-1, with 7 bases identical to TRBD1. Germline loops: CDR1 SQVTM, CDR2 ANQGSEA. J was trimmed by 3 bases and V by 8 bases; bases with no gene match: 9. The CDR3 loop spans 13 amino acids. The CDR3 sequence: CSFSTGRDTEAFF. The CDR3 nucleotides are TGCAGCTTCTCGACAGGGCGGGACACTGAAGCTTTCTTT.

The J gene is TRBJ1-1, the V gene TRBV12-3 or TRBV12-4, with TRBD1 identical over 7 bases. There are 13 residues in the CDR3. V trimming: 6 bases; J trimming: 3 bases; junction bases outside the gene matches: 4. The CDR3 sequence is CASRGQGDTEAFF. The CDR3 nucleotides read TGTGCCAGCAGGGGCCAGGGGGACACTGAAGCTTTCTTT.

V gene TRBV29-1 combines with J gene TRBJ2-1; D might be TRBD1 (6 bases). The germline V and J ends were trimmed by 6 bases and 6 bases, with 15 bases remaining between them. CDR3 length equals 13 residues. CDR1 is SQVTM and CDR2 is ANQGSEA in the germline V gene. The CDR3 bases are TGCAGCGTCTTAACCGACAGGCTCAATGAGCAGTTCTTC. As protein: CSVLTDRLNEQFF.

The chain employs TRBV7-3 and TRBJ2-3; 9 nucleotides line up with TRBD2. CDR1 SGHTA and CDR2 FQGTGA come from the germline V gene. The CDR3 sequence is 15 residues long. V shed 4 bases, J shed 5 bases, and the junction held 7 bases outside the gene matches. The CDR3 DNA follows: TGTGCCAGCAGCTCCATGGTTAGCGGGGGAGATACGCAGTATTTT. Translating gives CASSSMVSGGDTQYF.

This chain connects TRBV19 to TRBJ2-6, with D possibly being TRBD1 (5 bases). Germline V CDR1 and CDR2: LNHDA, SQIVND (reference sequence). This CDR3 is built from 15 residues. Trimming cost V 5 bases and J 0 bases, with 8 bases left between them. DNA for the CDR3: TGTGCCAGTAGTGTCAGGGTCTCTGGGGCCAACGTCCTGACTTTC. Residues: CASSVRVSGANVLTF.

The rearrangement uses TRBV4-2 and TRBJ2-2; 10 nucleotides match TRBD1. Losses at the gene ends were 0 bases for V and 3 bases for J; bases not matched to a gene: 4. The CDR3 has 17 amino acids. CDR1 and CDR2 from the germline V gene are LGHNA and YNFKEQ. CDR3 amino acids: CASSQDRGQGYTGELFF. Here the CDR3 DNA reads TGTGCCAGCAGCCAAGATCGGGGACAGGGGTACACCGGGGAGCTGTTTTTT.

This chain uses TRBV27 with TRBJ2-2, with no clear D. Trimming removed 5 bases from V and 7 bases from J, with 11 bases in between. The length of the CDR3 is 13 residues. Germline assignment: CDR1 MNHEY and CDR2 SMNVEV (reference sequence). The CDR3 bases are TGTGCCAGCAGTCCCGTTCTGCGCGGGGAGCTGTTTTTT. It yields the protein CASSPVLRGELFF.

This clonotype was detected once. This CDR3 reads CASNPDHSIYGYTF. The CDR3 DNA follows: TGTGCCAGCAACCCTGACCACTCCATTTATGGCTACACCTTC. The gene calls are TRBV9 and TRBJ1-2; D unresolved. Trimming pared 6 bases from V and 5 bases from J, leaving 17 bases between. Looked up from germline, CDR1 is SGDLS and CDR2 is YYNGEE. The CDR3 runs 14 residues.